This T cell receptor (beta chain) was captured by sequencing in a study of blood T cell repertoires in COVID-19. Study context: Specimens from acute and convalescent COVID-19 originated in the United States, Italy and Spain. T cells, B-cell-depleted T cells, or PBMCs provided the cDNA or gDNA that served as material.

CDR1 is LGHDT and CDR2 is YNNKEL in the germline V gene (reference sequence). This CDR3 has 14 residues. Deletions cut 5 bases from V and 4 bases from J, with 12 bases between. The table came from immunoSEQ multiplex PCR; TCRdb's copy has only in-frame clones and leaves some out. Of 120,000 to 150,000 clones in the sample, approximately 80% were seen once. The sequenced material came from peripheral blood. This TCR was sampled from a man aged 45-65 years with acute or convalescent COVID-19. The chain uses TRBV3-1 (or the pseudogene TRBV3-2) and TRBJ1-5; D perhaps matches TRBD1 (5 bases). CDR3 residues: CASSEAQGNQPQHF. For the CDR3, the DNA is TGTGCCAGCAGCGAGGCGCAGGGAAATCAGCCCCAGCATTTT.